These 2 T cell receptor beta chains share one sample of origin, sequenced in a study of T cell responses to AZD1222 COVID-19 vaccine. The assay was immunoSEQ multiplex PCR, and TCRdb's table has in-frame clones only and misses some. Here the sample spans under 110,000 clones, almost 90% being singletons. This material consisted of peripheral blood, taken on day 0 of AZD1222 vaccination. These TCRs come from an adult in good health.

CDR3 amino acids: CASRKSQGAYEQYF. In DNA, the CDR3 is TGTGCCAGTAGAAAATCGCAGGGAGCCTACGAGCAGTACTTC. The chain is built from TRBV19 and TRBJ2-7; perhaps D is TRBD1 or TRBD2 (5 bases each). The V gene lost 6 bases and the J gene lost 2 bases, with 14 bases spanning the gap. Germline CDR1 is LNHDA and CDR2 is SQIVND (reference sequence). This CDR3 contains 14 residues.

The chain combines TRBV6-5 with TRBJ1-3; no clear D gene. Germline lookup yields CDR1 MNHEY and CDR2 SVGAGI. V was pared by 6 bases and J by 4 bases, with 16 bases between. The CDR3 has 15 residues. CDR3 coding DNA: TGTGCCAGCAGCCTAGGCTCATCCCCAGGAAACACCATATATTTT. This encodes CASSLGSSPGNTIYF.